Detailed here is one T cell receptor (beta chain). Its antigen is currently unknown. This entry belongs to a study of beta chain features in type 1 diabetes. Findings and caveats of the study: Naive, central memory and Treg TCRB repertoires seemed to resemble each other more closely in patients than they did in healthy donors.

Sequencing targeted expressed TCRB transcripts, as all isolated RNA had been reverse transcribed. The table came from immunoSEQ multiplex PCR; TCRdb's copy has only in-frame clones and leaves some out. The data show about 470,000 clones, with about 29% seen just once and around 0.065% held by the top ten. This TCR was sampled from a man younger than 30 in good health. Sequenced material: naive CD4+ T cells from blood.

Here the CDR3 DNA reads TGTGCCAGTAGTATAGAGTATAGCGGGACGGGCACAGATACGCAGTATTTT. Amino acids: CASSIEYSGTGTDTQYF. The chain combines TRBV19 with TRBJ2-3; 8 positions agree with TRBD2. The V gene's germline CDR1 is LNHDA and CDR2 SQIVND (reference sequence). This CDR3 has 17 residues. V gave up 0 bases and J gave up 1 base; unmatched junction bases: 6. The full variable domain, rest sourced from reference TRBV19 and TRBJ2-3, is DGGITQSPKYLFRKEGQNVTLSCEQNLNHDAMYWYRQDPGQGLRLIYYSQIVNDFQKGDIAEGYSVSREKKESFPLTVTSAQKNPTAFYLCASSIEYSGTGTDTQYFGPGTRLTVL.